These 28 T cell receptor beta chains were all obtained from the same sample, sequenced in a study of T cell repertoires in cytomegalovirus infection. MiXCR, applied by TCRdb to the reads, yields one record per CDR3 protein. The table records more than 350,000 distinct CDR3 sequences, 30% to 40% of them present only once. Sequencing input: PBMCs. These receptors came from a human donor in good health (CMV status not recorded). Some clones in this sample may be carry-over from other donors' samples.

This clonotype was counted many times. The chain recombines TRBV7-2 with TRBJ1-2; D remains unclear. Between the trimmed V and J ends, which lost 6 bases and 4 bases, there was a span of 15 bases. The CDR3 runs to 14 residues. The germline V gene has CDR1 SGHTA and CDR2 FQGNSA. CDR3 in amino acids: CASSRSEVIYGYTF. In nucleotides, the CDR3 is TGTGCCAGCAGTCGCTCAGAGGTGATCTATGGCTACACCTTC.

This clonotype was counted ten times or more. V and J are TRBV11-2 and TRBJ1-1; 7 bases agree with TRBD1. Germline values: CDR1 SGHAT, CDR2 FQNNGV. Trimming at V came to 4 bases and at J to 1 base, leaving 9 bases not matched to a gene. The CDR3 contains 16 residues. The CDR3 DNA sequence: TGTGCCAGCAGCTCCAACGACAGGGTGTGGAACACTGAAGCTTTCTTT. It codes for CASSSNDRVWNTEAFF.

This clonotype appeared a few times. One end of the junction varies from germline; a read error may be responsible. This chain connects TRBV7-8 to TRBJ1-6; D unclear. The CDR3 runs 11 residues. Germline CDR1 SGHVS, CDR2 FQNEAQ. CDR3 nucleotides: TGTGCCAGCAGCCTTGGTCGGCCCCCCCACTTT. Translating gives CASSLGRPPHF.

The chain is built from TRBV6-2 or TRBV6-3 and TRBJ1-2, with unresolved D. The germline CDR1 and CDR2 sequences are MNHEY and SVGEGT. The CDR3 has 11 residues. With 4 bases removed from V and 4 bases from J, the gap between germline ends came to 4 bases. As DNA, the CDR3 is TGTGCCAGCAGTTCTACCTATGGCTACACCTTC. Residues: CASSSTYGYTF.

This clonotype occurred a few times. This chain connects TRBV7-9 to TRBJ2-1; 7 nucleotides match TRBD2. J lost 4 bases, V lost 5 bases, and 14 bases had no gene match. Looked up from germline, CDR1 is SEHNR and CDR2 is FQNEAQ (reference sequence). The length of the CDR3 is 17 residues. The CDR3 is CASSPRPDRGDYNEQFF. The CDR3 region has the DNA TGTGCCAGCAGCCCCCGGCCAGATCGGGGGGATTACAATGAGCAGTTCTTC.

This clonotype was observed many times. The chain recombines TRBV7-9 with TRBJ2-7; 7 bases line up with TRBD1. The CDR3 sequence is 15 residues long. Germline V gives CDR1 SEHNR, CDR2 FQNEAQ (reference sequence). V lost 4 bases and J lost 3; bases outside the gene matches: 9. The CDR3 DNA reads TGTGCCAGCAGCTACGACAGGGCCCCCAACTACGAGCAGTACTTC. It codes for CASSYDRAPNYEQYF.

This clonotype was picked up a small number of times. The genes are TRBV7-9 and TRBJ2-5, with a weak D call TRBD2 (6 bases). Germline CDR1 is SEHNR and CDR2 is FQNEAQ (reference sequence). The V end lost 2 bases, the J end lost 1 base, and 8 bases lay between the germline ends. The CDR3 loop spans 14 amino acids. This CDR3 is CASSLRTTQETQYF. The CDR3, as DNA: TGTGCCAGCAGCTTAAGGACTACCCAAGAGACCCAGTACTTC.

V usage is TRBV14 and J usage is TRBJ2-5; 8 bases are a match to TRBD2. Germline trimming cut 4 bases from V and 5 bases from J; bases unmatched to any gene: 15. CDR1 and CDR2 from the germline V gene are SGHDN and FVKESK. This CDR3 spans 17 amino acids. The DNA for the CDR3 is TGTGCCAGCAGCCCGTACCTCCACAGCGGGGGCGGGGAGACCCAGTACTTC. Translated, it gives CASSPYLHSGGGETQYF.

This clonotype was seen many times. The rearrangement links TRBV28 to TRBJ1-1; D is unresolved. The ends were cut back, 4 bases at V and 1 base at J, with 10 bases in the middle. Germline assignment: CDR1 MDHEN and CDR2 SYDVKM. The CDR3 length is 14 residues. CDR3 DNA sequence: TGTGCCAGCAGTTCCCCCCGGGGGAACACTGAAGCTTTCTTT. Protein sequence: CASSSPRGNTEAFF.

The chain couples TRBV6-5 to TRBJ2-5, with 7 bases matching TRBD1. The V and J ends lost 5 bases and 2 bases, in that order; junction bases with no gene match: 5. CDR1 is MNHEY and CDR2 is SVGAGI in the germline V gene. The length of the CDR3 is 14 residues. The CDR3 DNA reads TGTGCCAGCAGTAGGCAGGGGGTGCAAGAGACCCAGTACTTC. The encoded protein is CASSRQGVQETQYF.

As regards this clonotype: A junction boundary mismatches the germline segment, possibly from a read error. The V call is TRBV5-5, the J call TRBJ2-1, with a tentative D call TRBD2 (7 bases). CDR3 size: 15 residues. Germline V gene data show CDR1 as SGHKS and CDR2 as YYEKEE (reference sequence). This CDR3 is CASSPTGGAGNEQLF. The CDR3 nucleotides read TGTGCCAGCAGCCCCACGGGGGGCGCGGGAAATGAGCAGTTATTC.

The rearrangement uses TRBV7-2 and TRBJ1-6, with D hard to call. Trimming cost V 2 bases and J 6 bases, with 8 bases left between them. This CDR3 comprises 14 residues. CDR1 and CDR2 (germline): SGHTA, FQGNSA. The CDR3 reads CASSLKEFNSPLHF. The CDR3 region has the DNA TGTGCCAGCAGCTTAAAGGAATTTAATTCACCCCTCCACTTT.

J is TRBJ2-1 and V is TRBV18, with 12 bases fitting TRBD2. The CDR3 runs 15 residues. The V gene's germline CDR1 is KGHSH and CDR2 LQKENI. The J segment lost 7 bases and the V segment lost 5 bases, leaving 6 bases of the junction unmatched. The CDR3, as DNA: TGTGCCAGCTCAACGACTAGCGGGGGAGGGAATGAGCAGTTCTTC. Residues: CASSTTSGGGNEQFF.

Of note for this clonotype: At one boundary the junction diverges from the germline segment, which might be a read error. The chain couples TRBV10-3 to TRBJ2-7; D uncertain. The CDR3 loop spans 15 amino acids. The germline gives CDR1 ENHRY, CDR2 SYGVKD. CDR3 DNA sequence: TGTGCCATCAGTGAGTCGTGGATAGCCGGAGATGGTTGGCACTTC. Protein sequence: CAISESWIAGDGWHF.

CDR3 residues: CATSEDTGRSNQPQHF. CDR3 DNA: TGTGCCACCAGTGAAGATACAGGGAGAAGCAATCAGCCCCAGCATTTT. The chain links TRBV24-1 to TRBJ1-5, with D tentatively TRBD1 (6 bases). CDR3 size: 16 residues. The germline V gene has CDR1 KGHDR and CDR2 SFDVKD. The V end was cut by 4 bases, the J end by 1 base, with 13 bases between.

The chain carries TRBV19 and TRBJ1-2; no definite D call. The V gene's germline CDR1 is LNHDA and CDR2 SQIVND (reference sequence). This CDR3 spans 13 amino acids. The V end lost 4 bases, the J end lost 0 bases, and 6 bases lay between the germline ends. The CDR3 loop reads CASSRTTNYGYTF. CDR3 nucleotide sequence: TGTGCCAGTAGTAGAACAACTAACTATGGCTACACCTTC.

This clonotype has a count of ten or more. This sequence joins TRBV6-1 and TRBJ2-2; TRBD2 aligns across 8 bases. Looked up from germline, CDR1 is MNHNS and CDR2 is SASEGT. V shed 9 bases and J 2 bases; nucleotides not matched to a gene: 5. There are 14 residues in the CDR3. The CDR3 loop reads CASARGGNTGELFF. The CDR3 bases are TGTGCCAGTGCCCGGGGGGGTAACACCGGGGAGCTGTTTTTT.

Of note for this clonotype: Possible read error: a much larger clone is one base away. The chain uses TRBV28 and TRBJ1-6, with a possible D match to TRBD1 (6 bases). The CDR3 runs 14 residues. Trimming left V 5 bases short and J 10 bases short, with 15 bases between. Germline CDR1 is MDHEN and CDR2 is SYDVKM. In DNA, the CDR3 is TGTGCCAGCAGTGTGGGGGGCGCGAGGTCACCCCTCCACTTT. This codes for CASSVGGARSPLHF. Using reference TRBV28 and TRBJ1-6 for the parts outside the CDR3, the full variable domain is DVKVTQSSRYLVKRTGEKVFLECVQDMDHENMFWYRQDPGLGLRLIYFSYDVKMKEKGDIPEGYSVSREKKERFSLILESASTNQTSMYLCASSVGGARSPLHFGNGTRLTVT.

Points on this clonotype: Given a much more abundant clone one base away, this may be a read error. The chain couples TRBV19 to TRBJ2-7; D perhaps matches TRBD1 (6 bases). The CDR3 is 13 residues long. The germline V gene has CDR1 LNHDA and CDR2 SQIVND (reference sequence). V lost 4 bases to trimming and J lost 1 base, with 8 bases between them. The chain's CDR3 is CASSRTESYEQYF. In DNA form, the CDR3 reads TGTGCCAGTAGTAGGACAGAGTCCTACGAGCAGTACTTC.

For this clonotype: This may come from a read error, since a much larger clone is one base off. This rearrangement joins TRBV7-2 to TRBJ2-4; 10 bases line up with TRBD1. V gave up 2 bases and J gave up 13 bases; unmatched junction bases: 8. CDR3 length: 14 amino acids. The germline V gene encodes CDR1 SGHTA and CDR2 FQGNSA. The CDR3 nucleotides read TGTGCCAGCAGCTTATCCGGGACAGGGGCCATGCAGTACTTC. This gives the protein CASSLSGTGAMQYF.

This clonotype was counted a few times. The genes are TRBV6-5 and TRBJ1-5, with a possible D match to TRBD1 (6 bases). The CDR3 has 16 residues. V was cut by 6 bases and J by 1 base, with 16 bases left in between. The V gene's germline CDR1 is MNHEY and CDR2 SVGAGI. The CDR3 protein is CASRPTRGRSNQPQHF. The CDR3 DNA is TGTGCCAGCAGACCAACCAGGGGCAGAAGCAATCAGCCCCAGCATTTT.

This clonotype occurred many times. This chain uses TRBV7-8 with TRBJ2-1; 12 nucleotides match TRBD2. Germline trimming cut 3 bases from V and 4 bases from J; bases unmatched to any gene: 4. CDR1 is SGHVS, CDR2 FQNEAQ, per germline. The CDR3 is 16 residues long. The CDR3 protein is CASSFAGTSGYNEQFF. As DNA, the CDR3 is TGTGCCAGCAGCTTCGCCGGGACTAGCGGGTACAATGAGCAGTTCTTC.

In its sample, this clonotype was seen many times. The chain couples TRBV7-2 to TRBJ1-1, with D unclear. The CDR3 is 16 residues long. Germline V gene sequence: CDR1 SGHTA, CDR2 FQGNSA. V was clipped by 7 bases and J by 1 base, with 19 bases between them. CDR3 region: CASTSPRPRKNTEAFF. The CDR3 coding sequence is TGTGCCAGCACCAGCCCCAGACCGAGAAAGAACACTGAAGCTTTCTTT.

This clonotype occurred a few times. CDR3 coding DNA: TGTGCCAGCAGCGCCCGACAGGGCGTGAGCTCCTACAATGAGCAGTTCTTC. It is translated as CASSARQGVSSYNEQFF. The chain has TRBV7-9 and TRBJ2-1; 7 bases agree with TRBD1. The germline V gene encodes CDR1 SEHNR and CDR2 FQNEAQ (reference sequence). The CDR3 totals 17 residues. V was pared by 5 bases and J by 0 bases, with 10 bases of the junction left unmatched.

About this clonotype: The junction does not match germline at one end; this may be a read error. This sequence joins TRBV3-1 and TRBJ2-2; possible D gene TRBD2, 6 bases. Per the germline V gene, CDR1 is LGHDT and CDR2 is YNNKEL (reference sequence). The CDR3 is 15 residues long. The CDR3 bases are TGCGCCAGCAGCCAAGTATGGGGAGGAACCGGGGAGCTGTTTTTT. It yields the protein CASSQVWGGTGELFF.

As regards this clonotype: A read error is possible here, since a much larger clone lies one base away. The genes are TRBV7-2 and TRBJ2-7, with D perhaps TRBD2 (5 bases). The germline V gene has CDR1 SGHTA and CDR2 FQGNSA. The CDR3 is made up of 13 amino acids. V was pared by 3 bases and J by 9 bases, with 15 bases between. CDR3 sequence reads: CASSLGVASTQYF. In DNA, the CDR3 is TGTGCCAGCAGCTTGGGAGTAGCCTCTACGCAGTACTTC.

The chain recombines TRBV20-1 with TRBJ1-1, with D maybe TRBD1 (6 bases). V shed 4 bases and J shed 1 base, with 19 bases lying between them. In germline, CDR1 is DFQATT, CDR2 SNEGSKA (reference sequence). The CDR3 covers 16 residues. As DNA, the CDR3 is TGCAGTGCTAAACAGCCCGGGACACAGTGGAACACTGAAGCTTTCTTT. This translates into CSAKQPGTQWNTEAFF.

The V call is TRBV19, the J call TRBJ1-5; TRBD1 aligns across 8 bases. This CDR3 contains 15 residues. With 6 bases clipped from V and 7 bases from J, the junction kept 11 bases outside the gene matches. The germline CDR1 and CDR2 sequences are LNHDA and SQIVND (reference sequence). CDR3 nucleotide sequence: TGTGCCAGTAGCCCCTTGGACAGGGTTGAACAGCCCCAGCATTTT. Encoded protein: CASSPLDRVEQPQHF. Looking up the rest from reference TRBV19 and TRBJ1-5 gives the full variable domain: DGGITQSPKYLFRKEGQNVTLSCEQNLNHDAMYWYRQDPGQGLRLIYYSQIVNDFQKGDIAEGYSVSREKKESFPLTVTSAQKNPTAFYLCASSPLDRVEQPQHFGDGTRLSIL.